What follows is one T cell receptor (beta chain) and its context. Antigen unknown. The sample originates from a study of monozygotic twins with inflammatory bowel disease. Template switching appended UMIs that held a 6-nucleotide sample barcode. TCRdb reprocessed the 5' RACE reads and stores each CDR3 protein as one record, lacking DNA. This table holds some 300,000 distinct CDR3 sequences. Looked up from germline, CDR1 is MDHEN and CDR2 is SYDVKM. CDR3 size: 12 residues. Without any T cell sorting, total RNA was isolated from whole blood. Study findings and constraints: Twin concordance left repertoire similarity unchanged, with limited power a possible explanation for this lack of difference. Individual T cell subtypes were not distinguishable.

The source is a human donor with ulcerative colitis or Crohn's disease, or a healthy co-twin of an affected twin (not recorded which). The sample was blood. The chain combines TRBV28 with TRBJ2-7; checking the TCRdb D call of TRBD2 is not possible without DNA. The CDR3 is CASKRGGQGQYF.